The clone carrying this T cell receptor beta chain was seen at least ten times. Its antigen is unidentified. Time point described: pre-sensitization, week 0. Treatment: therapeutic diphenylcyclopropenone sensitization with weekly scalp DPC. Blood, whole and unfractionated, served as the source for total RNA extraction. The data derive from a study of human T cells and chemical hapten exposure. Study in general: The upper back received 0.01% DPC by patch testing, with results read at 6 days. Broader study findings: Significantly more large CDR3 similarity clusters were formed by expanded TCRs than by controls.

TCRdb processed the RACE reads anew with MiXCR; each CDR3 protein has one entry. The sample holds tens of thousands of distinct CDR3 sequences, 9.6% seen once. CDR1 is MNHEY, CDR2 SMNVEV, per germline (reference sequence). The length of the CDR3 is 13 residues. The V end was cut by 3 bases, the J end by 3 bases, with 9 bases between. The material sequenced was whole blood, taken in connection with sensitization to the hapten diphenylcyclopropenone (DPC). The V and J genes are TRBV27 and TRBJ2-7; D is unresolved. This sequence originates from a woman in her thirties or forties with alopecia areata. Some clones in this sample may be carry-over from other donors' samples. The CDR3 sequence is CASSFSFHYEQYF. CDR3 DNA: TGTGCCAGCAGTTTCAGTTTCCACTACGAGCAGTACTTC.